A few counts support the clone carrying this T cell receptor beta chain. Its antigen is unknown. This sample stems from a study of OX40 agonist ivuxolimab in advanced cancers. About the research overall: Participants could have had prior anti-PD-1, anti-PD-L1 or anti-CTLA-4 therapy, and 40% had some.

Generated by immunoSEQ multiplex PCR, the TCRdb table keeps only in-frame clones and is missing some. The sample carries around 81,000 clones, around 87% recorded once. Study-wide results and caveats: Expanded clones belonging to CD8+ T cells outnumbered, on average, those of CD4+.

Per germline, CDR1 SEHNR and CDR2 FQNEAQ (reference sequence). The CDR3 sequence is 13 residues long. Trimming pared 0 bases from V and 6 bases from J, leaving 8 bases between. The V call is TRBV7-9, the J call TRBJ1-1; D may be TRBD1 (5 bases). The sample was CD4+ or CD8+ T cells sorted from blood, taken in a trial of the OX40 agonist ivuxolimab. The source of this sequence is an adult with an advanced solid tumor such as melanoma, head and neck, liver or kidney cancer. The DNA for the CDR3 is TGTGCCAGCAGCTTAGCTCCGGGGGCTGAAGCTTTCTTT. Its translation: CASSLAPGAEAFF. Filled out from reference TRBV7-9 and TRBJ1-1, the complete variable domain reads DTGVSQNPRHKITKRGQNVTFRCDPISEHNRLYWYRQTLGQGPEFLTYFQNEAQLEKSRLLSDRFSAERPKGSFSTLEIQRTEQGDSAMYLCASSLAPGAEAFFGQGTRLTVV.